Presented here are 3 T cell receptor beta chains from one specimen sequenced in a study of CD8 T cells in ankylosing spondylitis. Notes on the study in general: Ankylosing spondylitis blood appeared to carry a characteristic TCR beta motif of roughly eight highly homologous variants.

TCRdb re-called the 5' RACE reads with MiXCR, one entry per CDR3 protein. Of about 220,000 distinct CDR3 sequences listed, around 19% are singletons. Antigens for these TCRs are unknown. Input material: blood, either unsorted or a sorted T cell fraction (not recorded which). Receptor source: a male donor with ankylosing spondylitis.

The chain joins TRBV7-7 to TRBJ2-7; the D is unclear. Germline CDR1 SSHAT, CDR2 FNYEAQ (reference sequence). This CDR3 spans 14 amino acids. V lost 1 base, J lost 2 bases, and 9 bases lay in between. The DNA of the CDR3 is TGTGCCAGCAGCTTAGGAGGTCCCCCCTACGAGCAGTACTTC. This encodes CASSLGGPPYEQYF.

The chain combines TRBV12-3 or TRBV12-4 with TRBJ1-1, with 9 bases lining up with TRBD1. This CDR3 is 14 amino acids long. V gave up 5 bases and J gave up 3 bases; unmatched junction bases: 4. CDR3 coding DNA: TGTGCCAGCAGTCCGACAGGGGGGGACACTGAAGCTTTCTTT. Protein sequence: CASSPTGGDTEAFF.

This clonotype was recorded many times. V gene TRBV6-2 or TRBV6-3 combines with J gene TRBJ2-7, with a tentative D call TRBD2 (6 bases). The CDR3 loop spans 15 amino acids. The ends were cut back, 2 bases at V and 0 bases at J, with 11 bases in the middle. Germline CDR1 reads MNHEY; CDR2 reads SVGEGT. CDR3 amino acids: CASSYGDSSSYEQYF. The CDR3 DNA reads TGTGCCAGCAGTTACGGGGACTCAAGCTCCTACGAGCAGTACTTC.